Below are 15 T cell receptor beta chains sequenced from a single sample in a study of molecular identifiers for immune sequencing clone quantification listed by TCRdb under 2018. Library construction relied on PCR. Sequencing was performed on an Illumina HiSeq 4000. TCRdb reran the public reads through fastp at Q25 and MiXCR, keeping productive beta chains. Each record represents a unique CDR3 protein, reported with the most common genes and DNA among its rows. The sample records about 640,000 distinct CDR3 sequences, just under 20% of which are singletons. Roughly 0.9% of the sample is held by the ten biggest clonotypes. Input material: naive CD8+ T cells from blood, with Jurkat cell RNA spiked in. The sample's cell subset or site label, in plain terms: FACS-sorted CD8+CD4-CCR7+CD45RA+ naive T cells. These TCRs come from a human donor in good health. Some libraries in this study had Jurkat cell RNA spiked in.

As for this clonotype: A much larger clone lies a single base off, so this may be a read error. J is TRBJ2-7 and V is TRBV29-1; D might be TRBD1 (5 bases). Per germline, CDR1 SQVTM and CDR2 ANQGSEA. The CDR3 has 13 amino acids. This chain's CDR3 is CSVYIGGAYEQCF. The CDR3 region has the DNA TGCAGCGTCTACATCGGTGGGGCCTACGAGCAGTGCTTC.

To note about this clonotype: As the CDR3 is not closed by the conserved phenylalanine or tryptophan, this likely results from a read error. The rearrangement links TRBV27 to TRBJ2-7; 12 bases fit TRBD2. V lost 6 bases, J lost 4 bases, and 7 bases stayed unmatched. Germline V gives CDR1 MNHEY, CDR2 SMNVEV (reference sequence). CDR3 size: 15 residues. The CDR3 coding sequence is TGTGCCAGCAGCCCCCCCGGACTAGCGGGATACGAGCAGTACCTC. It encodes CASSPPGLAGYEQYL.

In this sample, this clonotype turned up many times. The junction departs from germline at one end; a sequencing error may be responsible. This chain connects TRBV7-9 to TRBJ1-5; D unresolved. Germline V lookup: CDR1 SEHNR, CDR2 FQNEAQ (reference sequence). CDR3 length equals 13 residues. This CDR3 is CASSLASNQPQHF. Here the CDR3 DNA reads TGCGCCAGCAGCTTGGCAAGCAATCAGCCCCAGCATTTT.

This clonotype was recorded at least ten times. This rearrangement joins TRBV15 to TRBJ1-5, with D perhaps TRBD1 (5 bases). Trimming took 3 bases from V and 5 from J, leaving 11 bases between them. The CDR3 runs to 14 residues. The germline V gene has CDR1 LNHNV and CDR2 YYDKDF (reference sequence). Written as DNA, the CDR3 is TGTGCCACCAGCAGTTTAGGGGAGGATCAGCCCCAGCATTTT. Translated, it gives CATSSLGEDQPQHF.

This clonotype was picked up many times. The chain carries TRBV27 and TRBJ1-4; no clear D. CDR3 length: 16 residues. Trimming cost V 4 bases and J 0 bases, with 12 bases left between them. CDR1 MNHEY and CDR2 SMNVEV come from the germline V gene (reference sequence). The CDR3 spells CASSSRGATTNEKLFF. The CDR3 nucleotides are TGTGCCAGCAGTTCTCGTGGCGCCACAACTAATGAAAAACTGTTTTTT.

About this clonotype: With a much larger clone just one base away, this may be a read error. The chain is built from TRBV29-1 and TRBJ2-1; 10 bases are shared with TRBD2. Germline assignment: CDR1 SQVTM and CDR2 ANQGSEA. This CDR3 is 14 amino acids long. CDR3 in amino acids: CGVLLAGHNNEQFF. In DNA form, the CDR3 reads TGCGGCGTTTTACTAGCGGGACATAACAATGAGCAGTTCTTC.

To note about this clonotype: A read error is the likely source, as a far larger clone sits one nucleotide away. The gene calls are TRBV4-1 and TRBJ2-7, with D possibly being TRBD1 (6 bases). CDR1 MGHRA and CDR2 YSYEKL come from the germline V gene. The CDR3 spans 13 residues. The CDR3 is CASSQTGTYGQYF. DNA of the CDR3: TGCGCCAGCAGCCAGACAGGCACCTACGGGCAGTACTTC.

This clonotype came up once. This sequence may be a read error, since a much larger clone differs from it by one base. The chain carries TRBV5-1 and TRBJ2-1, with 8 bases fitting TRBD1. The CDR3 totals 18 residues. The junction had 8 bases not matched to a gene; V was cut back by 0 bases and J by 0 bases. Germline-derived CDR1 and CDR2 are SGHRS and YFSETQ. The CDR3 DNA sequence: TGCGCCAGCAGCTTGGGGGGGCAGGGGGCCCTCTCCTACAATGAGCAGTTCTTC. Translated: CASSLGGQGALSYNEQFF.

This clonotype was detected only a few times. The rearrangement joins TRBV29-1 to TRBJ2-7, with TRBD1 matching 10 bases. CDR1 and CDR2 (germline): SQVTM, ANQGSEA. J was trimmed by 5 bases and V by 5 bases; bases with no gene match: 9. The length of the CDR3 is 14 residues. As DNA, the CDR3 is TGCAGCGTTTTAAAGGGGACAGGGGTGAACGAGCAGTACTTC. It yields the protein CSVLKGTGVNEQYF.

The V gene is TRBV14, the J gene TRBJ1-3; D is unclear. Trimming stripped 2 bases from V and 8 bases from J, with 10 bases between. Germline lookup yields CDR1 SGHDN and CDR2 FVKESK. The CDR3 runs 13 residues. CDR3 nucleotides: TGTGCCAGCAGCCAACTAGCAGAGGACACCATATATTTT. Protein product: CASSQLAEDTIYF.

This clonotype was observed a handful of times. A read error is possible here, since a much larger clone lies one base away. V gene TRBV19 combines with J gene TRBJ1-1; TRBD1 might be the D (6 bases). V lost 3 bases, J lost 4 bases, and 12 bases lay in between. The CDR3 contains 14 residues. Germline V gene sequence: CDR1 LNHDA, CDR2 SQIVND (reference sequence). The CDR3 is CASSIQPGVTEAFF. The DNA of the CDR3 is TGTGCCAGTAGTATCCAACCAGGGGTCACTGAAGCTTTCTTT.

The chain has TRBV4-3 and TRBJ2-3; D is perhaps TRBD2 (5 bases). CDR3 size: 16 residues. V was clipped by 3 bases and J by 8 bases, with 21 bases between them. Germline CDR1 reads LGHNA; CDR2 reads YSLEER. CDR3 sequence (DNA): TGCGCCAGCAGCCAGACGAAGGCCTCGCTCGGAGGTACGCAGTATTTT. It translates to CASSQTKASLGGTQYF.

This chain joins TRBV9 and TRBJ2-3; D remains ambiguous. With 1 base removed from V and 4 bases from J, the gap between germline ends came to 7 bases. This CDR3 is built from 13 residues. The V gene's germline CDR1 is SGDLS and CDR2 YYNGEE. The chain's CDR3 is CASSVLSSDTQYF. CDR3 DNA: TGTGCCAGCAGCGTATTAAGTTCAGATACGCAGTATTTT.

V gene TRBV6-5 combines with J gene TRBJ2-5; D gene unclear. The CDR3 has 14 amino acids. The germline V and J ends were trimmed by 5 bases and 1 base, with 11 bases remaining between them. Looked up from germline, CDR1 is MNHEY and CDR2 is SVGAGI. Here the CDR3 reads CASSDLGSQETQYF. CDR3 in DNA: TGTGCCAGCAGTGACCTAGGGTCCCAAGAGACCCAGTACTTC.

This clonotype was seen at least ten times. The genes are TRBV6-6 and TRBJ2-7; D gene ambiguous. The CDR3 contains 12 residues. Trimming took off 7 bases at V and 4 bases at J, with 11 bases between the two ends. Germline V gene sequence: CDR1 MNHNY, CDR2 SVGAGI (reference sequence). CDR3 sequence (DNA): TGTGCCAGCACCTCGCGAGCTTACGAGCAGTACTTC. Protein sequence: CASTSRAYEQYF.